This T cell receptor (beta chain) was captured by sequencing in a study of T cells after posttransplantation cyclophosphamide. Trimming removed 1 base from V and 0 bases from J, with 12 bases in between. The CDR3 consists of 17 residues. Per the germline V gene, CDR1 is SGHTA and CDR2 is FQGNSA. TCRdb's copy holds only in-frame clones and misses some; the assay was immunoSEQ multiplex PCR. The data hold approximately 56,000 clones, with around 94% observed a single time. This chain joins TRBV7-2 and TRBJ2-2; D is possibly TRBD2 (6 bases). The specimen sequenced was PBMCs. The receptor's source is a woman between 25 and 40 years old in good health and a related stem cell transplant donor. The CDR3 loop reads CASSLGRGLSNTGELFF. CDR3 coding DNA: TGTGCCAGCAGCTTAGGCCGGGGACTTTCGAACACCGGGGAGCTGTTTTTT.